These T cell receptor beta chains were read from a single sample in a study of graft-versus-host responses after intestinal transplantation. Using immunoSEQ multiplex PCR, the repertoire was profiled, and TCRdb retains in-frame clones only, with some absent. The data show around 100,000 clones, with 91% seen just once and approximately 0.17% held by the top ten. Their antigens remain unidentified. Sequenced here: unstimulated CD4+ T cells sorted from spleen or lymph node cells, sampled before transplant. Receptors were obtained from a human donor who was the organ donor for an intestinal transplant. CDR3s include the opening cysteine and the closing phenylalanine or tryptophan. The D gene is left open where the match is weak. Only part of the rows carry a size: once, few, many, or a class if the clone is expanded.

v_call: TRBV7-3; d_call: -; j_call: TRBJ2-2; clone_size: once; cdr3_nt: TGTGCCAGCACCAGGGGGGTCGGGGACGGGGAGCTGTTTTTT; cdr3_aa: CASTRGVGDGELFF
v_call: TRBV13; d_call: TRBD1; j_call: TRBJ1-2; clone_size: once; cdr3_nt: TGTGCCAGCAGCTCGGGGACAGGGGGCGTTGGGTTTGGCTACACCTTC; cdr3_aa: CASSSGTGGVGFGYTF
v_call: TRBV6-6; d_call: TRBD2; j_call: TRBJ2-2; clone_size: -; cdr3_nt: TGTGCCAGCAGTTACGGGGGGGTCACCGGGGAGCTGTTTTTT; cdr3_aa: CASSYGGVTGELFF
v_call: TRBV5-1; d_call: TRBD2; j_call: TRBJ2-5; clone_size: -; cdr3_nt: TGCGCCAGCAGCTTGGCTAGCGGGGAAGAGACCCAGTACTTC; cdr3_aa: CASSLASGEETQYF
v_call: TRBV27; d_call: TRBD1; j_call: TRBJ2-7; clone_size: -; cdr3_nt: TGTGCCGACAGGGGTAGCTCCTACGAGCAGTACTTC; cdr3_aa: CADRGSSYEQYF
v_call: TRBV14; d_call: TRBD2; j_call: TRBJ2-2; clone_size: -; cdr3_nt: TGTGCCAGCAGCCAAAAGATAGGAGCGGGGGGGAACACCGGGGAGCTGTTTTTT; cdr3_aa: CASSQKIGAGGNTGELFF
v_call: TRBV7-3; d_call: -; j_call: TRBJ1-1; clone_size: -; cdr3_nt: TGTGCCAGCAGCTTAATTGGGGGCATGAACACTGAAGCTTTCTTT; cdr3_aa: CASSLIGGMNTEAFF
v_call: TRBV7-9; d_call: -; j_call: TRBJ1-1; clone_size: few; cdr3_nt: TGTGCCAGCAGCTTAGCCTGGGGGGGCGCTTTGGACACTGAAGCTTTCTTT; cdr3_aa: CASSLAWGGALDTEAFF
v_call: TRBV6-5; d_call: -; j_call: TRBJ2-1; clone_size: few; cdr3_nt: TGTGCCAGCGAAGCAGGGCAGTTCTTC; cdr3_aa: CASEAGQFF
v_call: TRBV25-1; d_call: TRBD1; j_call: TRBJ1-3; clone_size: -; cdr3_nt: TGTGCCAGCAGTGAACCCGACAGGGGAGGAAACACCATATATTTT; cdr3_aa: CASSEPDRGGNTIYF
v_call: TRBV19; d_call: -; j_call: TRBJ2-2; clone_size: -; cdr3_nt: TGTGCCAGTAGTATACCCGGGGGGCGCGGATCCGGGGAGCTGTTTTTT; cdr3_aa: CASSIPGGRGSGELFF
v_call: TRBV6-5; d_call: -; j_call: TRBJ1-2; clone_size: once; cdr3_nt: TGTGCCAGCAGAACGGGACAATCGTTCGATGGCTACACCTTC; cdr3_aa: CASRTGQSFDGYTF
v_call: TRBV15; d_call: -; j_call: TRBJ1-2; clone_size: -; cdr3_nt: TGTGCCACCAGCAGAGACACCTACGGCTACACCTTC; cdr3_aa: CATSRDTYGYTF
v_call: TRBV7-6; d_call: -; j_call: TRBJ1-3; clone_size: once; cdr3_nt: TGTGCCAGCAGCCAAAACTCTGGAAACACCATATATTTT; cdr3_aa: CASSQNSGNTIYF
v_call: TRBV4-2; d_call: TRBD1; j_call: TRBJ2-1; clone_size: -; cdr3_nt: TGTGCCAGCAGCTCCGCTGAGACAGGGGAGATGCAGTTCTTC; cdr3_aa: CASSSAETGEMQFF
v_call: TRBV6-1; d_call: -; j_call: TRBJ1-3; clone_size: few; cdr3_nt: TGTGCCAGCAGTGCCGCGGGAAACACCATATATTTT; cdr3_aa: CASSAAGNTIYF
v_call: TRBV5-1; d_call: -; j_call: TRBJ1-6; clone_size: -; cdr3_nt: TGCGCCAGCAGTGAATCGGGGACACCCCTCCACTTT; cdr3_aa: CASSESGTPLHF
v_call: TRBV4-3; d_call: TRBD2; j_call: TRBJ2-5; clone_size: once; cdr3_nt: TGCGCCAGCAGCCAATTTAGGGGAGCGGGGGGGCCCAGAGAGACCCAGTACTTC; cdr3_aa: CASSQFRGAGGPRETQYF
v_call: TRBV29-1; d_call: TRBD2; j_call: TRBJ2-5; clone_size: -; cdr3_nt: TGCAGCGTCAATACCTTTGTAACTAGCGGGGGGGCTGAGACCCAGTACTTC; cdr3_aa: CSVNTFVTSGGAETQYF
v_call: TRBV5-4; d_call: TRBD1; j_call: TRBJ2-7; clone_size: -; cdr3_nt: TGTGCCAGCAGCTTGGGTCAGGGGGCCCCCTACGAGCAGTACTTC; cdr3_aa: CASSLGQGAPYEQYF
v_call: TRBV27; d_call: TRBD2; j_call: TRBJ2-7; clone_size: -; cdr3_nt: TGTGCCAGCAGTGGGGGGGGGTCCTACGAGCAGTACTTC; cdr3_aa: CASSGGGSYEQYF
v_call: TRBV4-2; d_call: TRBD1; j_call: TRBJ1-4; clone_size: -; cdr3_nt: TGTGCCAGCAGCCAAGGCAGGGGGCCAAATGAAAAACTGTTTTTT; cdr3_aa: CASSQGRGPNEKLFF
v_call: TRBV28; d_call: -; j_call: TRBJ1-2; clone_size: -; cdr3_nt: TGTGCCAGCAGTTTAATAGGGGCACCTGGGGGCTACACCTTC; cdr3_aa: CASSLIGAPGGYTF
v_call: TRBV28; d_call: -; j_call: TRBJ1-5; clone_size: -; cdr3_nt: TGTGCCAGCAGTCCTCCGGGACAACCGCCCGATAAGCCCCAGCATTTT; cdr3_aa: CASSPPGQPPDKPQHF
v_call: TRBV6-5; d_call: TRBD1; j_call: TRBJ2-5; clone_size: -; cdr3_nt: TGTGCCAGCAGACGACAGGGGGCCGAGGAGACCCAGTACTTC; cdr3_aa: CASRRQGAEETQYF
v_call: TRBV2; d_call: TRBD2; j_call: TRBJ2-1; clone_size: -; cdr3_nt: TGTGCCAGCGTGGGACTAGTGTTTAATGAGCAGTTCTTC; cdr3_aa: CASVGLVFNEQFF
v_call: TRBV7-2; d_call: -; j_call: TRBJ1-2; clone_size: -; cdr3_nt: TGTGCCAGCAGCTTAATTGGGGGCAGGGGCTACACCTTC; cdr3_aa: CASSLIGGRGYTF
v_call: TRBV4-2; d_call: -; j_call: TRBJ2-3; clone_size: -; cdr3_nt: TGTGCCAGCAGCGGAGGGAGGCCGTCCACAGATACGCAGTATTTT; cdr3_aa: CASSGGRPSTDTQYF
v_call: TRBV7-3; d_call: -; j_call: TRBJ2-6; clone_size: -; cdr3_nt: TGTGCCAGCAGCTTGGGGCCTGGGGCCAACGTCCTGACTTTC; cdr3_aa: CASSLGPGANVLTF
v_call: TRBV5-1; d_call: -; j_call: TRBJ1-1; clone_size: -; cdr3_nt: TGCGCCAGCAGCTTGGCTTCAGGGAACACTGAAGCTTTCTTT; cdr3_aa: CASSLASGNTEAFF
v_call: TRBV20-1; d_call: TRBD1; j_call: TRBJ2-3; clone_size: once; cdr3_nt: TGCAGTGCCAGGGCCCCAGGGGGGCAGTATTTT; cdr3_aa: CSARAPGGQYF
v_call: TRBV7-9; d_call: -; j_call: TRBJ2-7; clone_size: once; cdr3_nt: TGTGCCAGCAGCTTACTAGCCTCCTACGAGCAGTACTTC; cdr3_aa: CASSLLASYEQYF
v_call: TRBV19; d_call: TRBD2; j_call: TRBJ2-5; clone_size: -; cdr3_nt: TGTGCCAGTAGTATAGAGACTAGCGGGGGACGAAAGACCCAGTACTTC; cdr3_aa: CASSIETSGGRKTQYF
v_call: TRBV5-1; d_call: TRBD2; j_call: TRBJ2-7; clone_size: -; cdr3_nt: TGCGCCAGCAGCCCCTTAGCGGGGACGACCTACGAGCAGTACTTC; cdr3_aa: CASSPLAGTTYEQYF
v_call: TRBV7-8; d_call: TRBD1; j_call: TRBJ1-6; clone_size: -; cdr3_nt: TGTGCCAGCAGCTTAGTGAGGCCAGGGGGTCTGAATTCACCCCTCCACTTT; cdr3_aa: CASSLVRPGGLNSPLHF
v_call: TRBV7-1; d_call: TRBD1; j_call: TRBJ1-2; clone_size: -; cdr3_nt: TGTGCCAGCAGCTTAGCCTTGCGGACAGGGGGCGGCTATGGCTACACCTTC; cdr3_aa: CASSLALRTGGGYGYTF
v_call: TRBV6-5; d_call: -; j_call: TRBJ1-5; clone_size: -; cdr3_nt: TGTGCCAGCAAGCGGGACGGATATAGCAATCAGCCCCAGCATTTT; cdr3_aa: CASKRDGYSNQPQHF
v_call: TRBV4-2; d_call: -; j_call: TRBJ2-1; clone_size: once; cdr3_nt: TGTGCCAGCAGCCCCGACGGGGGCAGGGGGTCCTACAATGAGCAGTTCTTC; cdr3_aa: CASSPDGGRGSYNEQFF
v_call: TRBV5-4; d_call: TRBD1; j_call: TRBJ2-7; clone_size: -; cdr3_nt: TGTGCCAGCAGCTTGGACAGGGGATACGAGCAGTACTTC; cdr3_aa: CASSLDRGYEQYF
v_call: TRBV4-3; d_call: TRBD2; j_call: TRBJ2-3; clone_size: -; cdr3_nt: TGCGCCAGCAGCCAAGATGGGGCTAGCGGGGGGGCAACAGATACGCAGTATTTT; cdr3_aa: CASSQDGASGGATDTQYF
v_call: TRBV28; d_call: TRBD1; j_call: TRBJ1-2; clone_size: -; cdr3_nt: TGTGCCAGCAGTATACTACAGGGGGGGTATGGCTACACCTTC; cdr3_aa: CASSILQGGYGYTF